Following are 26 T cell receptor beta chains from one sample sequenced in a study of blood T cell repertoires in COVID-19. Libraries were prepared by immunoSEQ multiplex PCR; TCRdb keeps only in-frame clonotypes and omits some of them. The sample carries over 200,000 clones, about 90% recorded once. The sequencing sample was made of peripheral blood. The receptors shown here come from a person aged 18 to 35 with COVID-19, enrolled during active disease.

The chain links TRBV2 to TRBJ1-2; D not certain. The CDR3 totals 12 residues. Germline CDR1 SNHLY, CDR2 FYNNEI. The V gene lost 6 bases and the J gene lost 4 bases, with 9 bases spanning the gap. CDR3 amino acids: CASSPVTYGYTF. DNA of the CDR3: TGTGCCAGCAGCCCGGTCACCTATGGCTACACCTTC. Looking up the rest from reference TRBV2 and TRBJ1-2 gives the full variable domain: EPEVTQTPSHQVTQMGQEVILRCVPISNHLYFYWYRQILGQKVEFLVSFYNNEISEKSEIFDDQFSVERPDGSNFTLKIRSTKLEDSAMYFCASSPVTYGYTFGSGTRLTVV.

The rearrangement uses TRBV25-1 and TRBJ2-5; D gene ambiguous. The CDR3 contains 14 residues. V gave up 4 bases and J gave up 5 bases, with 14 bases separating them. CDR1 and CDR2 from the germline V gene are MGHDK and SYGVNS. The CDR3 protein is CASSAPGDGETQYF. The CDR3 nucleotides are TGTGCCAGCAGTGCCCCTGGAGACGGGGAGACCCAGTACTTC.

J is TRBJ2-7 and V is TRBV6-6; possible D gene TRBD1, 5 bases. Germline values: CDR1 MNHNY, CDR2 SVGAGI (reference sequence). The CDR3 extends over 12 amino acids. Trimming stripped 2 bases from V and 5 bases from J, with 7 bases between. The chain's CDR3 is CASSYPRDEQYF. The CDR3 region has the DNA TGTGCCAGCAGTTACCCCAGGGACGAGCAGTACTTC.

This clone has only one observation. The gene calls are TRBV6-5 and TRBJ2-2; TRBD2 is a possible D gene (7 bases). This CDR3 has 14 residues. Between the trimmed V and J ends, which lost 11 bases and 5 bases, there was a span of 18 bases. From germline, CDR1 is MNHEY and CDR2 SVGAGI. CDR3 in amino acids: CAARGGPGTGELFF. CDR3 DNA: TGTGCCGCAAGGGGGGGCCCGGGGACCGGGGAGCTGTTTTTT.

The V call is TRBV27, the J call TRBJ1-1; unclear D gene. Germline V CDR1 and CDR2: MNHEY, SMNVEV (reference sequence). The CDR3 covers 15 residues. Trimming stripped 2 bases from V and 6 bases from J, with 16 bases between. The CDR3 is CASSLRGPRWAEAFF. In DNA, the CDR3 is TGTGCCAGCAGTTTAAGAGGCCCCAGATGGGCTGAAGCTTTCTTT.

This clone has more than one count but fewer than ten. The CDR3 region has the DNA TGTGCCAGCAGCTACGGACAGAACTATGGCTACACCTTC. Its protein is CASSYGQNYGYTF. V gene TRBV7-3 combines with J gene TRBJ1-2, with D maybe TRBD1 (6 bases). The CDR3 is made up of 13 amino acids. Germline V CDR1 and CDR2: SGHTA, FQGTGA. Trimming took off 4 bases at V and 2 bases at J, with 8 bases between the two ends. Combining the CDR3 with reference TRBV7-3 and TRBJ1-2 gives the whole variable domain GAGVSQTPSNKVTEKGKYVELRCDPISGHTALYWYRQSLGQGPEFLIYFQGTGAADDSGLPNDRFFAVRPEGSVSTLKIQRTERGDSAVYLCASSYGQNYGYTFGSGTRLTVV.

The chain uses TRBV4-1 and TRBJ1-5, with D hard to call. Germline values: CDR1 MGHRA, CDR2 YSYEKL. The V end was cut by 1 base, the J end by 0 bases, with 10 bases between. This CDR3 spans 16 amino acids. CDR3 bases: TGCGCCAGCAGCCAAGGCATCCTCGGTAGCAATCAGCCCCAGCATTTT. Translating gives CASSQGILGSNQPQHF.

CDR3 residues: CASSLNIGGSSSYEQYF. DNA for the CDR3: TGTGCCAGCAGCTTAAATATCGGTGGGTCTAGCTCCTACGAGCAGTACTTC. The V gene is TRBV7-2, the J gene TRBJ2-7; D uncertain. Germline assignment: CDR1 SGHTA and CDR2 FQGNSA. V was clipped by 2 bases and J by 0 bases, with 17 bases between them. The CDR3 totals 17 residues. Full variable domain (outside the CDR3, taken from reference TRBV7-2 and TRBJ2-7): GAGVSQSPSNKVTEKGKDVELRCDPISGHTALYWYRQSLGQGLEFLIYFQGNSAPDKSGLPSDRFSAERTGGSVSTLTIQRTQQEDSAVYLCASSLNIGGSSSYEQYFGPGTRLTVT.

The V and J genes are TRBV11-2 and TRBJ1-1; 7 nucleotides agree with TRBD1. Trimming cost V 1 base and J 1 base; bases outside gene matches: 9. The germline V gene encodes CDR1 SGHAT and CDR2 FQNNGV. The length of the CDR3 is 17 residues. The DNA of the CDR3 is TGTGCCAGCAGCTTAGGATTATTTGGGACAGAGAACACTGAAGCTTTCTTT. Its translation: CASSLGLFGTENTEAFF.

The chain links TRBV10-2 to TRBJ2-2; 11 nucleotides align to TRBD2. Germline trimming cut 0 bases from V and 6 bases from J; bases unmatched to any gene: 3. CDR1 WSHSY and CDR2 SAAADI come from the germline V gene. There are 16 residues in the CDR3. CDR3 sequence (DNA): TGCGCCAGCAGTGAGTCTATGGGACTAGCGGCCGGGGAGCTGTTTTTT. Encoded protein: CASSESMGLAAGELFF.

This chain links TRBV9 with TRBJ2-7; D might be TRBD1 (6 bases). CDR1 is SGDLS, CDR2 YYNGEE, per germline. Trimming removed 4 bases from V and 0 bases from J, with 14 bases in between. CDR3 length: 15 residues. CDR3 residues: CASSPSGVPSYEQYF. The CDR3 nucleotides are TGTGCCAGCAGCCCCTCAGGGGTACCCTCCTACGAGCAGTACTTC.

This CDR3 reads CASSLPLSDTGELFF. CDR3 coding DNA: TGTGCCAGCAGTCTACCCCTATCGGACACCGGGGAGCTGTTTTTT. The V and J genes are TRBV25-1 and TRBJ2-2, with D unclear. The V and J ends lost 5 bases and 3 bases respectively, with 13 bases between them. The germline V gene has CDR1 MGHDK and CDR2 SYGVNS. The CDR3 has 15 amino acids.

The rearrangement links TRBV5-1 to TRBJ1-6, with TRBD1 matching 9 bases. V gave up 4 bases and J gave up 7 bases; unmatched junction bases: 3. This CDR3 is built from 14 residues. In germline, CDR1 is SGHRS, CDR2 YFSETQ. The CDR3 here is CASSRTGENSPLHF. In nucleotides, the CDR3 is TGCGCCAGCAGCCGGACAGGGGAAAATTCACCCCTCCACTTT.

This clone was recorded once. The gene calls are TRBV11-1 and TRBJ2-5, with a weak D call TRBD2 (5 bases). Germline values: CDR1 SGHAT, CDR2 FQDESV (reference sequence). V was pared by 2 bases and J by 5 bases, with 6 bases between. The CDR3 covers 12 residues. This CDR3 is CASSLKRETQYF. In nucleotides, the CDR3 is TGTGCCAGCAGCTTAAAGCGGGAGACCCAGTACTTC.

The V gene is TRBV7-2, the J gene TRBJ2-7, with D tentatively TRBD1 (5 bases). In germline, CDR1 is SGHTA, CDR2 FQGNSA. The length of the CDR3 is 15 residues. Trimming removed 1 base at V and 2 bases at J, with 12 bases between. CDR3 sequence (DNA): TGTGCCAGCAGCTTAGAGGCAGGGCATACCTACGAGCAGTACTTC. It is translated as CASSLEAGHTYEQYF.

CDR3 amino acids: CASSQVLGTGENQPQHF. In DNA, the CDR3 is TGCGCCAGCAGTCAAGTTTTAGGGACAGGGGAAAATCAGCCCCAGCATTTT. The chain couples TRBV23-1 to TRBJ1-5; TRBD1 matches 10 bases. TRBV23-1 is identified as an open reading frame with a role that is uncertain. The CDR3 length is 17 residues. The trim removed 2 bases at V and 4 bases at J, leaving 8 bases unmatched.

The chain employs TRBV14 and TRBJ2-2, with unresolved D. Deletions cut 4 bases from V and 6 bases from J, with 6 bases between. Per germline, CDR1 SGHDN and CDR2 FVKESK. The CDR3 extends over 12 amino acids. The CDR3 loop is CASSLTPGELFF. CDR3 bases: TGTGCCAGCAGCCTCACTCCCGGGGAGCTGTTTTTT.

V and J are TRBV5-1 and TRBJ1-2; 7 bases map to TRBD1. There are 16 residues in the CDR3. The V segment lost 2 bases and the J segment 4 bases; nucleotides outside the gene matches: 11. Germline V lookup: CDR1 SGHRS, CDR2 YFSETQ. The CDR3 DNA is TGCGCCAGCAGCTTTTCCGGGGGCCAGGGGGTCTATGGCTACACCTTC. It translates to CASSFSGGQGVYGYTF.

This chain joins TRBV11-2 and TRBJ2-1; 11 nucleotides match TRBD2. Germline CDR1 SGHAT, CDR2 FQNNGV. The CDR3 runs to 19 residues. Trimming took 5 bases from V and 3 from J; bases not matched to a gene: 15. Written as DNA, the CDR3 is TGTGCCAGCAGCCCACGAGTTAGCGGGGGGGACCTCCTCTACAATGAGCAGTTCTTC. It encodes CASSPRVSGGDLLYNEQFF.

This clone showed up just a few times. This chain uses TRBV4-1 with TRBJ1-5, with D possibly TRBD1 on 5 matching bases. The ends were cut back, 1 base at V and 6 bases at J, with 13 bases in the middle. The CDR3 is 15 amino acids. In germline, CDR1 is MGHRA, CDR2 YSYEKL. DNA for the CDR3: TGCGCCAGCAGCCAAGGGGGCGGGGTTGGTCAGCCCCAGCATTTT. Translating gives CASSQGGGVGQPQHF.

The chain uses TRBV29-1 and TRBJ1-2; no clear D. The CDR3 contains 13 residues. Germline V gene lookup returns CDR1 SQVTM and CDR2 ANQGSEA. V lost 0 bases and J lost 2, with 7 bases in between. CDR3 coding DNA: TGCAGCGTTGAAGACACAGTGAACTATGGCTACACCTTC. Its protein is CSVEDTVNYGYTF.

The chain carries TRBV12-3 or TRBV12-4 and TRBJ2-2, with D unresolved. Deletions cut 5 bases from V and 5 bases from J, with 6 bases between. The CDR3 contains 12 residues. The CDR3 sequence: CASSTTTGELFF. The CDR3 coding sequence is TGTGCCAGCAGTACCACAACCGGGGAGCTGTTTTTT.

This rearrangement joins TRBV9 to TRBJ1-2; 9 bases map to TRBD1. Unmatched junction bases numbered 8, after V lost 6 bases and J lost 5 bases. The CDR3 contains 14 residues. Germline-derived CDR1 and CDR2 are SGDLS and YYNGEE. The CDR3 loop reads CASNQGQGMYGYTF. The CDR3 nucleotides are TGTGCCAGCAACCAGGGACAGGGAATGTATGGCTACACCTTC.

This chain joins TRBV15 and TRBJ2-7; D gene unclear. Germline V CDR1 and CDR2: LNHNV, YYDKDF (reference sequence). This CDR3 comprises 13 residues. The V end lost 1 base, the J end lost 6 bases, and 10 bases lay between the germline ends. CDR3 loop: CATSRGDSPEQYF. The CDR3 bases are TGTGCCACCAGCAGAGGAGACTCTCCCGAGCAGTACTTC.

The V gene is TRBV9, the J gene TRBJ1-2; 8 bases align to TRBD1. Trimming at V came to 3 bases and at J to 8 bases, leaving 6 bases not matched to a gene. This CDR3 is built from 13 residues. From germline, CDR1 is SGDLS and CDR2 YYNGEE. CDR3 protein: CASSAFGQGGYTF. The CDR3 nucleotides read TGTGCCAGCAGCGCATTTGGACAGGGAGGCTACACCTTC.

V is TRBV27 and J is TRBJ2-1; a possible D gene is TRBD2 (5 bases). Germline lookup yields CDR1 MNHEY and CDR2 SMNVEV (reference sequence). The CDR3 runs 13 residues. Trimming shortened V by 5 bases and J by 3 bases, and 8 bases separated the two germline ends. In DNA form, the CDR3 reads TGTGCCAGCAGTACAACTAGCTACAATGAGCAGTTCTTC. It codes for CASSTTSYNEQFF.